This TCR beta chain emerged from a study of cytomegalovirus exposure and HLA in healthy donors. The V gene end was trimmed by 6 bases and the J gene end by 0 bases; junction bases not matched to a gene: 7. Germline V gene lookup returns CDR1 SGHRS and CDR2 YFSETQ. This CDR3 contains 17 residues. Sequencing was performed with immunoSEQ multiplex PCR; in TCRdb, only in-frame clones are kept and a portion is missing. Of about 200,000 clones detected, around 90% appear once; the ten largest clones hold roughly 2%. This rearrangement joins TRBV5-1 to TRBJ2-3; 13 bases fit TRBD2. The source is a woman aged 18 to 35 in good health and CMV-seropositive. The sequenced material came from PBMCs. The CDR3 DNA sequence: TGCGCCAGCACTGGGACTAGCGGGATTCCTAGCACAGATACGCAGTATTTT. The encoded protein is CASTGTSGIPSTDTQYF.